This TCR beta chain was recovered during a study of cytomegalovirus exposure and HLA in healthy donors. CDR1 and CDR2 (germline): MDHEN, SYDVKM. The length of the CDR3 is 15 residues. V shed 3 bases, J shed 3 bases, and the junction held 7 bases outside the gene matches. This clone was recorded a few times. PCR involved 60 Vbeta and 13 Jbeta primers. Some clones are missing from TCRdb's copy, which holds only in-frame ones; the method was immunoSEQ multiplex PCR. The sample holds about 150,000 clones, roughly 70% seen once. V usage is TRBV28 and J usage is TRBJ1-2, with 7 nucleotides matching TRBD1. Sequences were obtained from PBMCs. This sequence was found in a man aged 30 to 45 in good health and CMV-seronegative. The CDR3 sequence: CASSLPPGQDYGYTF. The CDR3 DNA is TGTGCCAGCAGTTTGCCCCCCGGACAGGACTATGGCTACACCTTC.